The 5 T cell receptor beta chains given below trace back to one sample, sequenced in a study of glioma-infiltrating T cells after dendritic cell vaccination. Repertoires were generated with immunoSEQ multiplex PCR, while TCRdb's copy carries only in-frame clones and drops some. This table has some 110,000 clones, roughly 90% appearing once. The sample's time point: after dendritic cell vaccination, including at tumor progression/relapse. The input for sequencing was blood, taken after dendritic cell vaccination. The receptors shown here come from a human donor with glioblastoma.

This clone came up once. This sequence joins TRBV7-9 and TRBJ2-5, with TRBD2 identical over 10 bases. CDR1 and CDR2 (germline): SEHNR, FQNEAQ (reference sequence). The length of the CDR3 is 18 residues. After removal of 3 bases from V and 4 bases from J, the junction contained 14 bases not matched to a gene. This CDR3 reads CASSFVSSGRRDRETQYF. In nucleotides, the CDR3 is TGTGCCAGCAGCTTCGTGTCTAGCGGGAGACGAGACCGAGAGACCCAGTACTTC.

The chain recombines TRBV18 with TRBJ1-2; no clear D. This CDR3 contains 13 residues. The V gene lost 3 bases and the J gene lost 3 bases, with 8 bases spanning the gap. The germline V gene has CDR1 KGHSH and CDR2 LQKENI. CDR3 DNA: TGTGCCAGCTCACCCAAGAGGGACTATGGCTACACCTTC. The encoded protein is CASSPKRDYGYTF.

The CDR3 coding sequence is TGTGCCAGCAGCTTAGGTTCACTAGTTCTTGAGCAGTTCTTC. Its protein is CASSLGSLVLEQFF. The V gene is TRBV7-2, the J gene TRBJ2-1; D perhaps matches TRBD2 (5 bases). From germline, CDR1 is SGHTA and CDR2 FQGNSA. The CDR3 sequence is 14 residues long. V was shortened by 1 base and J by 9 bases, with 13 bases between the two germline ends.

This sequence joins TRBV6-1 and TRBJ1-1; the D gene is possibly TRBD1 (6 bases). Trimming removed 3 bases from V and 8 bases from J, with 13 bases in between. CDR1 is MNHNS and CDR2 is SASEGT in the germline V gene. The CDR3 extends over 13 amino acids. The CDR3 region is CASSEGHNPEAFF. CDR3 DNA sequence: TGTGCCAGCAGTGAGGGACACAACCCAGAAGCTTTCTTT.

V and J are TRBV14 and TRBJ2-5; a possible D gene is TRBD2 (6 bases). The J call may be in error: the DNA end matches TRBJ2-7 better. CDR1 and CDR2 (germline): SGHDN, FVKESK. The CDR3 spans 15 residues. CDR3 in amino acids: CASSRTRREVYEQYF. The CDR3 DNA sequence: TGTGCCAGCAGCCGTACTAGGAGGGAGGTATACGAGCAGTACTTC.